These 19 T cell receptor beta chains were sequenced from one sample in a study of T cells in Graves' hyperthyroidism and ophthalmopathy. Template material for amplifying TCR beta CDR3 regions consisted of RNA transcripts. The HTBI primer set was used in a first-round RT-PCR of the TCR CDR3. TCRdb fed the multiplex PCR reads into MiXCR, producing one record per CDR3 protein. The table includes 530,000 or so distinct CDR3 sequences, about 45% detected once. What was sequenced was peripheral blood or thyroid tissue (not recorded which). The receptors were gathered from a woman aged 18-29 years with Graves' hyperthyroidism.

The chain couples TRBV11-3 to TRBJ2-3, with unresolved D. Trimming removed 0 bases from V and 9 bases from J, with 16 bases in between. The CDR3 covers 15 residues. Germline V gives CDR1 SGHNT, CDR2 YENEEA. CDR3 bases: TGTGCCAGCAGCTTAGACCGGCCGGGCCAGGCCACGCAGTATTTT. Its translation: CASSLDRPGQATQYF.

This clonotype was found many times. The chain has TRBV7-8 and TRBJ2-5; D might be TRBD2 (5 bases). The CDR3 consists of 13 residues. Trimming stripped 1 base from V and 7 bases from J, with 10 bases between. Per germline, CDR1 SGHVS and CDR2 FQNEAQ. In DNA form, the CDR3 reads TGTGCCAGCAGCTTAGACCTAGAGGGGACCCAGTACTTC. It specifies CASSLDLEGTQYF.

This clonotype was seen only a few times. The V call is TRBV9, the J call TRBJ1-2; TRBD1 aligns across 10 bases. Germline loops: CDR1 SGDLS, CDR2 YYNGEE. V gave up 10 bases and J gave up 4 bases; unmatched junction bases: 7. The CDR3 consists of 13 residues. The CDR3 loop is CAWSGDRGYGYTF. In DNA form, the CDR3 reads TGTGCCTGGAGCGGGGACAGGGGCTATGGCTACACCTTC. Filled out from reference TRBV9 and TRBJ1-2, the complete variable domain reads DSGVTQTPKHLITATGQRVTLRCSPRSGDLSVYWYQQSLDQGLQFLIQYYNGEERAKGNILERFSAQQFPDLHSELNLSSLELGDSALYFCAWSGDRGYGYTFGSGTRLTVV.

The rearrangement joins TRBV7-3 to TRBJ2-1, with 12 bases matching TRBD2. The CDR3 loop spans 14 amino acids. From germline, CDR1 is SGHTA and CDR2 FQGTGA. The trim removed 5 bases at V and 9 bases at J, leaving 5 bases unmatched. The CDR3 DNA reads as TGTGCCAGCAGCGAGACTAGCGGGAGCGTTGAGCAGTTCTTC. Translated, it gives CASSETSGSVEQFF. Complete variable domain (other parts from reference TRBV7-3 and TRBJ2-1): GAGVSQTPSNKVTEKGKYVELRCDPISGHTALYWYRQSLGQGPEFLIYFQGTGAADDSGLPNDRFFAVRPEGSVSTLKIQRTERGDSAVYLCASSETSGSVEQFFGPGTRLTVL.

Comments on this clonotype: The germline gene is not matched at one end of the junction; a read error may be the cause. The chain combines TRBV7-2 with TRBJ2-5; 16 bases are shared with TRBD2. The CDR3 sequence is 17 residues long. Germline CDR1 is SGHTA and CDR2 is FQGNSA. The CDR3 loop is CASSKGLAGGPRETQYF. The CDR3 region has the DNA TGCGCCAGCAGCAAGGGACTAGCGGGAGGGCCTCGGGAGACCCAGTACTTC.

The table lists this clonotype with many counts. This chain's CDR3 is CASSQSSVSYNEQFF. The CDR3 DNA reads as TGTGCCAGCAGCCAATCTAGCGTCTCCTACAATGAGCAGTTCTTC. The chain combines TRBV7-8 with TRBJ2-1, with D maybe TRBD2 (6 bases). Trimming removed 5 bases at V and 0 bases at J, with 11 bases between. The CDR3 length is 15 residues. Germline V CDR1 and CDR2: SGHVS, FQNEAQ.

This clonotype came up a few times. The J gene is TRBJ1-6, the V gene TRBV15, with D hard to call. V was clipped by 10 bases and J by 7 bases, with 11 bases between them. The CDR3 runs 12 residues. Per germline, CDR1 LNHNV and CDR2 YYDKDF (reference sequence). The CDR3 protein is CAIGSSNSPLHF. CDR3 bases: TGTGCCATCGGGTCGTCAAATTCACCCCTCCACTTT. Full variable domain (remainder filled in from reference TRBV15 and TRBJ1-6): DAMVIQNPRYQVTQFGKPVTLSCSQTLNHNVMYWYQQKSSQAPKLLFHYYDKDFNNEADTPDNFQSRRPNTSFCFLDIRSPGLGDTAMYLCAIGSSNSPLHFGNGTRLTVT.

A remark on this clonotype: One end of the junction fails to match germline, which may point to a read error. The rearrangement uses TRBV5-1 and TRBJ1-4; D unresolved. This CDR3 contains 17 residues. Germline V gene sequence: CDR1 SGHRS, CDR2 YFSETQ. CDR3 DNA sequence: TGCGCCAGCAGCTCACGACAAGGCCTTGCAACTAATGGAAAACTGTTTTTT. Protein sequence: CASSSRQGLATNGKLFF.

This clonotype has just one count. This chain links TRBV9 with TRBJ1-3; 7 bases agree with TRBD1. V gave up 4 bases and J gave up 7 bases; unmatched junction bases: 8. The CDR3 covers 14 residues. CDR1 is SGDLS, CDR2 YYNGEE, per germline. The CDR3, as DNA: TGTGCCAGCAGCTTGGGACAGTTCGGGAACACCATATATTTT. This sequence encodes CASSLGQFGNTIYF.

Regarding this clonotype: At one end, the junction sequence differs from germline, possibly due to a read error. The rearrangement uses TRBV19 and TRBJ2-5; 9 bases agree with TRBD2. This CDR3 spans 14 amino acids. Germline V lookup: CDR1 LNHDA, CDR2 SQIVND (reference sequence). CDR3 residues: CASSIVAGVETQYF. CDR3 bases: TGCGCCAGTAGTATCGTAGCGGGAGTGGAGACCCAGTACTTC.

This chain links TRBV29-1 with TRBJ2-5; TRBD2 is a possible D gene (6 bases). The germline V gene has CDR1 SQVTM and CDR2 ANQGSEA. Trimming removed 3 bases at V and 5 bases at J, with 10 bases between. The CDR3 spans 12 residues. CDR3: CSVDGGRETQYF. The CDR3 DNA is TGCAGCGTTGACGGGGGACGGGAGACCCAGTACTTC.

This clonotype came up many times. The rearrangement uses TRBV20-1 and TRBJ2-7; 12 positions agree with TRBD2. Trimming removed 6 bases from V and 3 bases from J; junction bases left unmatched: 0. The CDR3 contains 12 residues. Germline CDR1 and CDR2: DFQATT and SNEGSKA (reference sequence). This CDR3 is CSATSGGYEQYF. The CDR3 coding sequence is TGCAGTGCGACTAGCGGGGGCTACGAGCAGTACTTC.

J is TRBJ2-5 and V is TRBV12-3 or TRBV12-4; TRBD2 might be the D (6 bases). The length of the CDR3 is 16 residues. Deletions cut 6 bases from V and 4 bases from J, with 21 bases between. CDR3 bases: TGTGCCAGCAGACCCTTTGACCCCGGGGGTGGAGAGACCCAGTACTTC. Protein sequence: CASRPFDPGGGETQYF.

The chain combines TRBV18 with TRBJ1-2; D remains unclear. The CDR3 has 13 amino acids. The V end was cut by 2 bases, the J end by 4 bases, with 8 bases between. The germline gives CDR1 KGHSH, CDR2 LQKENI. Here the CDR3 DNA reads TGTGCCAGCTCACCAGGAGTTCTCTATGGCTACACCTTC. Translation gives CASSPGVLYGYTF.

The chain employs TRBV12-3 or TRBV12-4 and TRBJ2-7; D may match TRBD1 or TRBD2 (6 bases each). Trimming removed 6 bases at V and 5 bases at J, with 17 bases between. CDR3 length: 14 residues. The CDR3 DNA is TGTGCCAGCAGCCTGACAGGAGGGGTCAACGAGCAGTACTTC. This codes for CASSLTGGVNEQYF.

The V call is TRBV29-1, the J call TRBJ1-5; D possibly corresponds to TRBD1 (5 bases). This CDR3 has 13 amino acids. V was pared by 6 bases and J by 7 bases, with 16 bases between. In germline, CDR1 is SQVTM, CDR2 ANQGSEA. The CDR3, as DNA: TGCAGCGTAGGGCAGGGACGGGGACAGCCCCAGCATTTT. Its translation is CSVGQGRGQPQHF.

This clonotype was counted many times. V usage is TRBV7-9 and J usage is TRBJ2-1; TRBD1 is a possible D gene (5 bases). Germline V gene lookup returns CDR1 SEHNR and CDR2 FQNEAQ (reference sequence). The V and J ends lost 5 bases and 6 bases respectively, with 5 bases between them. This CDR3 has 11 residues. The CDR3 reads CASSTGNEQFF. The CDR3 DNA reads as TGTGCCAGCAGCACAGGCAATGAGCAGTTCTTC.

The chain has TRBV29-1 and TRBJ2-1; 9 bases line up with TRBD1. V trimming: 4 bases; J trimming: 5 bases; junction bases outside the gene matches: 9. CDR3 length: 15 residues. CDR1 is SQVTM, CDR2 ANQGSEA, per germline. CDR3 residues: CSVVKTGGENNEQFF. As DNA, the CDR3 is TGCAGCGTTGTTAAGACAGGGGGAGAGAACAATGAGCAGTTCTTC.

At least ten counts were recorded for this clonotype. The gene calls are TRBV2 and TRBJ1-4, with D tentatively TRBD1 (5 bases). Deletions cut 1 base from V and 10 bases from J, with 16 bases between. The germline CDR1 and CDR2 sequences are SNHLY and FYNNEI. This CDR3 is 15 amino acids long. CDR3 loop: CASSEDGTKVGKLFF. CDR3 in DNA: TGTGCCAGCAGTGAAGATGGGACCAAGGTCGGAAAACTGTTTTTT.